This T cell receptor (beta chain) was identified during a study of blood T cell repertoires in COVID-19. Data came from immunoSEQ multiplex PCR; TCRdb stores just in-frame clones and leaves some out. Among some 130,000 clones listed, less than 90% were seen once. Trimming cost V 4 bases and J 4 bases, with 22 bases left between them. Germline CDR1 reads LNHDA; CDR2 reads SQIVND (reference sequence). There are 17 residues in the CDR3. Participant-reported clinical history was the basis for cohort assignment. This chain connects TRBV19 to TRBJ1-2, with D possibly matching TRBD1 (6 bases). This TCR came from a man aged 35 to 55 with acute COVID-19. The sequenced material came from PBMCs or T cells enriched from blood (not recorded which). The CDR3 loop is CASSNHLGGQRIYGYTF. CDR3 DNA sequence: TGTGCCAGTAGTAACCATCTGGGGGGGCAACGGATCTATGGCTACACCTTC.